This T cell receptor beta chain was retrieved from a study of blood T cell repertoires in COVID-19. The protocol was immunoSEQ multiplex PCR, while the TCRdb copy is restricted to in-frame clones and leaves out a portion. In the table there are 300,000 to 400,000 clones, approximately 86% of which are singletons. While infection was still active, Seattle patients were enrolled and then followed longitudinally. The V segment lost 0 bases and the J segment 6 bases; nucleotides outside the gene matches: 5. Germline V gene lookup returns CDR1 SGHRS and CDR2 YFSETQ. This CDR3 is 15 amino acids long. V is TRBV5-1 and J is TRBJ2-1; 8 bases map to TRBD2. Sequenced material: peripheral blood. This TCR derives from a woman aged 60-70 years with COVID-19, enrolled during active disease. CDR3 DNA: TGCGCCAGCAGCTTGGACCCCGGGGGGGGCAATGAGCAGTTCTTC. Translated, it gives CASSLDPGGGNEQFF.